These 14 T cell receptor beta chains came from one sample sequenced in a study of siplizumab effects on memory and regulatory T cells. The assay was immunoSEQ multiplex PCR, and TCRdb's table has in-frame clones only and misses some. The sample has 100,000 or so clones; approximately 94% are singletons. The sequenced material came from non-Treg CD4+ T cells sorted from blood. The receptors stem from a human donor in good health.

The rearrangement links TRBV27 to TRBJ1-1; D possibly corresponds to TRBD1 (6 bases). The V end lost 5 bases, the J end lost 0 bases, and 10 bases lay between the germline ends. The CDR3 runs 14 residues. Germline assignment: CDR1 MNHEY and CDR2 SMNVEV (reference sequence). The CDR3 spells CASSKTGLNTEAFF. As DNA, the CDR3 is TGTGCCAGCAGTAAGACAGGCTTGAACACTGAAGCTTTCTTT.

CDR3 region: CASSDGRPNNEQFF. In nucleotides, the CDR3 is TGTGCCAGCTCAGACGGGAGGCCTAACAATGAGCAGTTCTTC. V and J are TRBV18 and TRBJ2-1, with 7 bases matching TRBD2. The ends lost 5 bases at V and 5 bases at J; junction bases unmatched: 6. Looked up from germline, CDR1 is KGHSH and CDR2 is LQKENI. This CDR3 spans 14 amino acids.

The rearrangement uses TRBV10-3 and TRBJ1-5, with a weak D call TRBD1 (5 bases). V lost 4 bases and J lost 3, with 10 bases in between. Per the germline V gene, CDR1 is ENHRY and CDR2 is SYGVKD. The CDR3 consists of 14 residues. The CDR3 nucleotides are TGTGCCATCAGTGGGGGACCTTTCAATCAGCCCCAGCATTTT. This gives the protein CAISGGPFNQPQHF.

The chain uses TRBV5-1 and TRBJ1-1, with D hard to call. The CDR3 consists of 14 residues. V shed 4 bases and J shed 1 base, with 11 bases lying between them. The V gene's germline CDR1 is SGHRS and CDR2 YFSETQ. The CDR3, as DNA: TGCGCCAGCAGCCGCCCCGAGGGGAACACTGAAGCTTTCTTT. This translates into CASSRPEGNTEAFF.

V and J are TRBV10-2 and TRBJ2-5; the D gene is possibly TRBD1 (6 bases). The CDR3 contains 14 residues. Between the trimmed V and J ends, which lost 8 bases and 4 bases, there was a span of 17 bases. CDR1 and CDR2 (germline): WSHSY, SAAADI. This chain's CDR3 is CASEGGALAETQYF. Written as DNA, the CDR3 is TGCGCCAGCGAAGGGGGAGCCCTAGCAGAGACCCAGTACTTC.

The V and J genes are TRBV7-9 and TRBJ1-2, with no clear D. Trimming stripped 6 bases from V and 8 bases from J, with 25 bases between. Looked up from germline, CDR1 is SEHNR and CDR2 is FQNEAQ (reference sequence). The CDR3 loop spans 16 amino acids. CDR3 region: CASSPTTGAPLGGYTF. CDR3 nucleotide sequence: TGTGCCAGCAGTCCTACGACGGGTGCCCCCCTTGGAGGCTACACCTTC.

The rearrangement joins TRBV30 to TRBJ2-3, with 7 nucleotides matching TRBD1. The V gene's germline CDR1 is GTSNPN and CDR2 SVGIG (reference sequence). There are 14 residues in the CDR3. After removal of 4 bases from V and 4 bases from J, the junction contained 8 bases not matched to a gene. The CDR3 loop is CAWTRDRVADTQYF. The CDR3 DNA follows: TGTGCCTGGACCCGTGACAGGGTAGCAGATACGCAGTATTTT.

The chain carries TRBV18 and TRBJ2-7; no clear D. The germline V and J ends were trimmed by 2 bases and 5 bases, with 10 bases remaining between them. Looked up from germline, CDR1 is KGHSH and CDR2 is LQKENI. CDR3 size: 13 residues. This CDR3 reads CASSPDSPNEQYF. The CDR3 bases are TGTGCCAGCTCACCAGACTCCCCGAACGAGCAGTACTTC.

The chain joins TRBV6-5 to TRBJ1-1; D is unresolved. From germline, CDR1 is MNHEY and CDR2 SVGAGI. CDR3 length equals 13 residues. Trimming stripped 2 bases from V and 6 bases from J, with 10 bases between. The CDR3: CASSYALNSEAFF. CDR3 nucleotides: TGTGCCAGCAGTTACGCCCTGAATTCTGAAGCTTTCTTT.

V gene TRBV5-4 combines with J gene TRBJ2-1, with D unclear. The CDR3 has 13 amino acids. Between the trimmed V and J ends, which lost 2 bases and 5 bases, there was a span of 8 bases. Germline V CDR1 and CDR2: SGHNT, YYREEE (reference sequence). CDR3 amino acids: CASSFARHNEQFF. DNA for the CDR3: TGTGCCAGCAGCTTCGCCCGGCACAATGAGCAGTTCTTC.

The chain employs TRBV11-2 and TRBJ2-3, with D tentatively TRBD2 (6 bases). The germline gives CDR1 SGHAT, CDR2 FQNNGV. V lost 6 bases to trimming and J lost 4 bases, with 20 bases between them. CDR3 size: 16 residues. In DNA form, the CDR3 reads TGTGCCAGCAGTTCCGGCGGGGAGTCTGTCGCAGATACGCAGTATTTT. This sequence encodes CASSSGGESVADTQYF.

The chain has TRBV15 and TRBJ2-1; D is unclear. V was pared by 8 bases and J by 9 bases, with 14 bases between. CDR3 length: 12 amino acids. CDR1 and CDR2 from the germline V gene are LNHNV and YYDKDF (reference sequence). DNA for the CDR3: TGTGCCACCGGAACTCTCCGCGGTGAGCAGTTCTTC. It encodes CATGTLRGEQFF.

In its sample, this clone was seen a few times. CDR3 DNA sequence: TGTGCCAGCAGCCAAGACCCAGCGGGAGGGTGGACCTACGAGCAGTACTTC. It is translated as CASSQDPAGGWTYEQYF. V is TRBV4-2 and J is TRBJ2-7, with 10 bases lining up with TRBD2. The J segment lost 2 bases and the V segment lost 0 bases, leaving 7 bases of the junction unmatched. CDR3 length equals 17 residues. CDR1 is LGHNA and CDR2 is YNFKEQ in the germline V gene.

The chain couples TRBV9 to TRBJ2-1; D unclear. V shed 2 bases and J shed 0 bases, with 6 bases lying between them. The CDR3 has 14 residues. CDR1 and CDR2 from the germline V gene are SGDLS and YYNGEE. The CDR3 DNA sequence: TGTGCCAGCAGCGTCACGGGCTCCTACAATGAGCAGTTCTTC. Its translation is CASSVTGSYNEQFF.